A single sample is the source of the 8 T cell receptor beta chains below, sequenced in a study of regulatory T cells in long-lasting Graves disease. Sequencing libraries for TCR beta were prepared with iRepertoire HTBI primers and Arm-PCR of CDR3 regions. MiXCR, run by TCRdb on the multiplex PCR reads, gives a single entry per CDR3 protein. The sample lists roughly 380,000 distinct CDR3 sequences, roughly a sixth occurring once. Sample time point: newly diagnosed GD, antithyroid drugs for less than 3 months. Scientists built the TCR library using RNA that was extracted from PBMCs. The sample also formed part of further work on T cells in Graves' hyperthyroidism and ophthalmopathy.

Sample: peripheral blood mononuclear cells (PBMCs), taken at new diagnosis, from a patient treated with antithyroid drugs. The receptor set was obtained from a man aged 40-49 years with Graves disease.

The sample holds many counts of this clonotype. V gene TRBV10-3 combines with J gene TRBJ1-1; D not certain. V was trimmed by 6 bases and J by 5 bases, leaving 10 bases between them. The germline gives CDR1 ENHRY, CDR2 SYGVKD. The CDR3 totals 12 residues. The CDR3 reads CAIRRELTEAFF. For the CDR3, the DNA is TGTGCCATCAGAAGGGAGCTAACTGAAGCTTTCTTT.

This clonotype was observed many times. The chain recombines TRBV2 with TRBJ1-5; D unresolved. The V end lost 4 bases, the J end lost 6 bases, and 16 bases lay between the germline ends. Germline CDR1 and CDR2: SNHLY and FYNNEI. This CDR3 contains 15 residues. The CDR3 here is CASSVSGIGSQPQHF. In nucleotides, the CDR3 is TGTGCCAGCAGTGTGTCGGGGATAGGGAGTCAGCCCCAGCATTTT.

Notes on this clonotype: Since a much larger clone is just one base distant, this may be a read error. V is TRBV11-2 and J is TRBJ2-7, with a possible D match to TRBD1 (7 bases). V was cut by 0 bases and J by 10 bases, with 13 bases left in between. Germline CDR1 SGHAT, CDR2 FQNNGV. This CDR3 has 13 residues. The CDR3 here is CASSLDQGGGQYF. For the CDR3, the DNA is TGTGCCAGCAGCTTAGATCAGGGGGGAGGACAGTACTTC. Variable domain in full (rest from reference TRBV11-2 and TRBJ2-7): EAGVAQSPRYKIIEKRQSVAFWCNPISGHATLYWYQQILGQGPKLLIQFQNNGVVDDSQLPKDRFSAERLKGVDSTLKIQPAKLEDSAVYLCASSLDQGGGQYFGPGTRLTVT.

This clonotype showed up many times. The J gene is TRBJ2-7, the V gene TRBV28; possibly TRBD1 or TRBD2 for D (5 bases each). V dropped 10 bases and J dropped 3 bases, with 22 bases sitting between them. Germline lookup yields CDR1 MDHEN and CDR2 SYDVKM. This CDR3 has 15 amino acids. DNA for the CDR3: TGTGCCACCTCCGGGACGGCTGATAGAGACTACGAGCAGTACTTC. It yields the protein CATSGTADRDYEQYF.

This clonotype was observed a few times. A much larger clone lies one base from this, so it may be a read error. This chain joins TRBV29-1 and TRBJ2-7, with TRBD1 matching 7 bases. The V segment lost 6 bases and the J segment 3 bases; nucleotides outside the gene matches: 8. Germline values: CDR1 SQVTM, CDR2 ANQGSEA. The CDR3 loop spans 13 amino acids. The CDR3: CSVAATGIYEQYF. CDR3 DNA: TGCAGCGTGGCCGCGACAGGGATCTACGAGCAGTACTTC.

At least ten counts were recorded for this clonotype. The chain uses TRBV2 and TRBJ2-1; D uncertain. Trimming stripped 1 base from V and 4 bases from J, with 5 bases between. Germline CDR1 and CDR2: SNHLY and FYNNEI. The CDR3 runs 13 residues. CDR3 protein: CASSEGGYNEQFF. In DNA form, the CDR3 reads TGTGCCAGCAGTGAAGGCGGATACAATGAGCAGTTCTTC. Complete variable domain (other parts from reference TRBV2 and TRBJ2-1): EPEVTQTPSHQVTQMGQEVILRCVPISNHLYFYWYRQILGQKVEFLVSFYNNEISEKSEIFDDQFSVERPDGSNFTLKIRSTKLEDSAMYFCASSEGGYNEQFFGPGTRLTVL.

This chain uses TRBV19 with TRBJ2-7, with no clear D. V lost 4 bases to trimming and J lost 2 bases, with 15 bases between them. The CDR3 is made up of 15 amino acids. Germline values: CDR1 LNHDA, CDR2 SQIVND (reference sequence). This CDR3 is CASSTKPDGPYEQYF. CDR3 bases: TGTGCCAGTAGTACCAAGCCGGACGGTCCCTACGAGCAGTACTTC.

This clonotype was detected only once. Possible read error: a much larger clone is one base away. The V call is TRBV3-1, the J call TRBJ1-4; D might be TRBD1 (5 bases). CDR3 length: 11 amino acids. Germline V gene data show CDR1 as LGHDT and CDR2 as YNNKEL (reference sequence). CDR3 DNA: TGTGCCAGCAGCCAGCAGGGTAGTCTGCTTTTT. Translated: CASSQQGSLLF. The complete variable domain, with remaining parts taken from reference TRBV3-1 and TRBJ1-4, reads DTAVSQTPKYLVTQMGNDKSIKCEQNLGHDTMYWYKQDSKKFLKIMFSYNNKELIINETVPNRFSPKSPDKAHLNLHINSLELGDSAVYFCASSQQGSLLFGSGTQLSVL.